This T cell receptor (beta chain) was retrieved from a study of response to subunit inactivated influenza vaccine. Findings of the study overall: Authors suggested each seasonal influenza vaccination recruits few new T cells.

TCRdb reprocessed the RT-PCR reads with MiXCR, giving one entry per CDR3 protein. The sample contains 550,000 to 600,000 distinct CDR3 sequences, around 11% of which appear only once. CDR3 length: 15 residues. At least ten counts were recorded for this clonotype. Its specificity is not known. This chain joins TRBV21-1 and TRBJ1-1; the table's D gene call, TRBD1, was not cross checked with the DNA. TRBV21-1 is tagged as a pseudogene. The sequenced sample was PBMCs from blood, obtained on the day of vaccination. The TCR sequence derives from a man between 45 and 60 years old who received an inactivated influenza vaccine. The CDR3: CASSTPTDMNTEAFF. CDR3 sequence (DNA): TGTGCCAGCAGCACCCCGACAGATATGAACACTGAAGCTTTCTTT.